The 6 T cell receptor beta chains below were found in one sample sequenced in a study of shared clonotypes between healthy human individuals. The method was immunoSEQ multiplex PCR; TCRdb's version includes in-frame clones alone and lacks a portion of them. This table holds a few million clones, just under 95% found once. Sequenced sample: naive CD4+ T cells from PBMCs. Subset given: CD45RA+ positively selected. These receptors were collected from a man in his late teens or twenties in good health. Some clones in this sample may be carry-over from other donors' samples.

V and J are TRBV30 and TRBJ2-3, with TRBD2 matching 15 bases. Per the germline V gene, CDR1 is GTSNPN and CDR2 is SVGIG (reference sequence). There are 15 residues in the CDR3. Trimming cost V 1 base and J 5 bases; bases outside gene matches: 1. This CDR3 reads CAWSAGLAGGDTQYF. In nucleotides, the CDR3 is TGTGCCTGGAGTGCGGGACTAGCGGGAGGAGATACGCAGTATTTT.

The CDR3, as DNA: TGTGCCAGCAGTTTCTCCCCGGGACAGGTGAACACTGAAGCTTTCTTT. Translated, it gives CASSFSPGQVNTEAFF. V and J are TRBV6-6 and TRBJ1-1; 8 nucleotides match TRBD1. Germline V CDR1 and CDR2: MNHNY, SVGAGI (reference sequence). CDR3 length: 16 amino acids. Trimming cost V 4 bases and J 0 bases; bases outside gene matches: 7.

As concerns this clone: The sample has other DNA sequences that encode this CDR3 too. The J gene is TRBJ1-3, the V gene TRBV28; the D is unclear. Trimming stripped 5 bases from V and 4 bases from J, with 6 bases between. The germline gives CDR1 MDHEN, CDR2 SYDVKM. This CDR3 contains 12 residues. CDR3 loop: CASSTPGNTIYF. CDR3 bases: TGTGCCAGCAGTACCCCCGGAAACACCATATATTTT.

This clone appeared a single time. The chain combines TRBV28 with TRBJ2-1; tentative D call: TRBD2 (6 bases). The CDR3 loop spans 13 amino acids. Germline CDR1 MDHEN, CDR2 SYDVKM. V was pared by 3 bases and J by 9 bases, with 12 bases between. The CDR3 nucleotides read TGTGCCAGCAGTTTGCCGACTAGGGCTGAGCAGTTCTTC. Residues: CASSLPTRAEQFF.

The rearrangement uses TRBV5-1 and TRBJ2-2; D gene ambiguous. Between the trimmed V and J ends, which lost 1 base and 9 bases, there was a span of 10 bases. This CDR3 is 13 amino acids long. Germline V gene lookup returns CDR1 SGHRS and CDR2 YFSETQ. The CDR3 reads CASSLNPGRELFF. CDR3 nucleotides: TGCGCCAGCAGCTTGAATCCTGGCAGGGAGCTGTTTTTT.

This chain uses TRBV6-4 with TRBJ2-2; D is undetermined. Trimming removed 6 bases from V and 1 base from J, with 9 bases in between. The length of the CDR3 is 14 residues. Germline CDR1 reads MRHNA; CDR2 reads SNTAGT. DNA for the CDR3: TGTGCCAGCAGCCACGGAGTGAACACCGGGGAGCTGTTTTTT. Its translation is CASSHGVNTGELFF.